The next 19 T cell receptor beta chains were all read from a single sample in a study of T cell changes during pregnancy in multiple sclerosis. Assay: immunoSEQ multiplex PCR; the TCRdb copy retains only in-frame clones and omits some. The table records tens of thousands of clones, about 91% of them present only once. The sequences come from CD4+ T cells from peripheral blood mononuclear cells, collected in the third trimester of pregnancy. The source is a female donor in good health, enrolled as a control in a pregnancy study.

The V call is TRBV9, the J call TRBJ1-2; 9 bases map to TRBD1. CDR1 is SGDLS and CDR2 is YYNGEE in the germline V gene. The CDR3 runs to 18 residues. The V and J ends lost 0 bases and 4 bases, in that order; junction bases with no gene match: 13. The CDR3 loop reads CASSVDPRDRGFSYGYTF. CDR3 bases: TGTGCCAGCAGCGTAGACCCGCGAGACAGGGGGTTTAGCTATGGCTACACCTTC.

This clone was counted a single time. V and J are TRBV18 and TRBJ1-2; D is undetermined. There are 16 residues in the CDR3. CDR1 and CDR2 from the germline V gene are KGHSH and LQKENI. The germline V and J ends were trimmed by 3 bases and 4 bases, with 18 bases remaining between them. CDR3 DNA: TGTGCCAGCTCACCCCGCGGGGAAGGGTTAACCTATGGCTACACCTTC. Translated: CASSPRGEGLTYGYTF.

This chain connects TRBV6-6 to TRBJ2-7; 7 nucleotides match TRBD1. Germline assignment: CDR1 MNHNY and CDR2 SVGAGI (reference sequence). Losses at the gene ends were 5 bases for V and 2 bases for J; bases not matched to a gene: 3. The CDR3 length is 13 residues. CDR3 loop: CASSTGTAYEQYF. The CDR3 nucleotides are TGTGCCAGCAGTACCGGGACAGCCTACGAGCAGTACTTC.

This rearrangement joins TRBV9 to TRBJ1-4, with a weak D call TRBD1 (6 bases). CDR3 length: 15 residues. The germline gives CDR1 SGDLS, CDR2 YYNGEE. Trimming cost V 4 bases and J 1 base, with 11 bases left between them. The DNA of the CDR3 is TGTGCCAGCAGCCCCCTACAGGGAACTAATGAAAAACTGTTTTTT. It specifies CASSPLQGTNEKLFF.

The gene calls are TRBV18 and TRBJ1-1; 8 bases are shared with TRBD1. The germline V gene has CDR1 KGHSH and CDR2 LQKENI. Losses at the gene ends were 6 bases for V and 3 bases for J; bases not matched to a gene: 3. The CDR3 length is 13 residues. The DNA for the CDR3 is TGTGCCAGCTCTGAACAGGGGGACACTGAAGCTTTCTTT. This gives the protein CASSEQGDTEAFF.

J is TRBJ2-3 and V is TRBV29-1; TRBD2 agrees at 7 bases. V was pared by 8 bases and J by 4 bases, with 12 bases of the junction left unmatched. Germline CDR1 reads SQVTM; CDR2 reads ANQGSEA. The length of the CDR3 is 14 residues. The CDR3 is CSPVGGEDPDTQYF. Here the CDR3 DNA reads TGCAGCCCGGTGGGAGGGGAAGATCCAGATACGCAGTATTTT.

J is TRBJ2-3 and V is TRBV5-1; D not certain. The CDR3 is 16 amino acids. V lost 0 bases and J 0 bases, leaving 11 bases between the germline ends. CDR1 and CDR2 (germline): SGHRS, YFSETQ. The CDR3 DNA follows: TGCGCCAGCAGCTTGGTTGGTACCACTAGCACAGATACGCAGTATTTT. It specifies CASSLVGTTSTDTQYF.

This rearrangement joins TRBV30 to TRBJ2-3, with D possibly matching TRBD1 (5 bases). The CDR3 loop spans 14 amino acids. The germline CDR1 and CDR2 sequences are GTSNPN and SVGIG (reference sequence). With 2 bases removed from V and 1 base from J, the gap between germline ends came to 10 bases. CDR3 DNA: TGTGCCTGGAGTAAGGACAAACGCACAGATACGCAGTATTTT. Encoded protein: CAWSKDKRTDTQYF.

J is TRBJ2-7 and V is TRBV7-2; the D is unclear. With 8 bases removed from V and 3 bases from J, the gap between germline ends came to 14 bases. The CDR3 spans 13 residues. Germline values: CDR1 SGHTA, CDR2 FQGNSA. In DNA, the CDR3 is TGTGCCAGCGCCCTCGGAGCGAGCTACGAGCAGTACTTC. It codes for CASALGASYEQYF. Full variable domain (remainder filled in from reference TRBV7-2 and TRBJ2-7): GAGVSQSPSNKVTEKGKDVELRCDPISGHTALYWYRQSLGQGLEFLIYFQGNSAPDKSGLPSDRFSAERTGGSVSTLTIQRTQQEDSAVYLCASALGASYEQYFGPGTRLTVT.

The chain is built from TRBV19 and TRBJ1-1; D not certain. Germline assignment: CDR1 LNHDA and CDR2 SQIVND (reference sequence). V was shortened by 1 base and J by 1 base, with 10 bases between the two germline ends. This CDR3 has 15 amino acids. Here the CDR3 reads CASSIAVIANTEAFF. CDR3 bases: TGTGCCAGTAGTATAGCGGTAATAGCGAACACTGAAGCTTTCTTT.

The rearrangement links TRBV10-3 to TRBJ2-2; a weak D match, TRBD1 (6 bases). With 7 bases removed from V and 2 bases from J, the gap between germline ends came to 14 bases. Germline assignment: CDR1 ENHRY and CDR2 SYGVKD. This CDR3 comprises 15 residues. CDR3 region: CAITKTGRNTGELFF. The CDR3 nucleotides are TGTGCCATCACCAAGACAGGACGCAACACCGGGGAGCTGTTTTTT.

V is TRBV4-2 and J is TRBJ1-5, with 7 bases aligning to TRBD1. The CDR3 length is 14 residues. Germline CDR1 reads LGHNA; CDR2 reads YNFKEQ. J lost 5 bases, V lost 1 base, and 2 bases had no gene match. This CDR3 is CASSQGGGHQPQHF. The CDR3, as DNA: TGTGCCAGCAGCCAAGGAGGGGGCCATCAGCCCCAGCATTTT.

This clone has only a few counts. V is TRBV7-2 and J is TRBJ1-1; 8 bases are shared with TRBD1. CDR3 length: 14 amino acids. Germline assignment: CDR1 SGHTA and CDR2 FQGNSA. The V and J ends lost 5 bases and 0 bases, in that order; junction bases with no gene match: 2. In nucleotides, the CDR3 is TGTGCCAGCAGCCAGGACAGGGTGAACACTGAAGCTTTCTTT. Translated, it gives CASSQDRVNTEAFF.

The CDR3 coding sequence is TGCGCCAGCAGCTTGGGGGACAATGGGGTGGGCAATGAGCAGTTCTTC. This gives the protein CASSLGDNGVGNEQFF. The chain employs TRBV5-1 and TRBJ2-1; D possibly corresponds to TRBD1 (6 bases). In germline, CDR1 is SGHRS, CDR2 YFSETQ. The CDR3 is made up of 16 amino acids. With 0 bases removed from V and 6 bases from J, the gap between germline ends came to 16 bases. Based on the CDR3 plus reference TRBV5-1 and TRBJ2-1, the full variable domain is KAGVTQTPRYLIKTRGQQVTLSCSPISGHRSVSWYQQTPGQGLQFLFEYFSETQRNKGNFPGRFSGRQFSNSRSEMNVSTLELGDSALYLCASSLGDNGVGNEQFFGPGTRLTVL.

The chain recombines TRBV7-9 with TRBJ1-3; 8 bases are a match to TRBD1. The V gene's germline CDR1 is SEHNR and CDR2 FQNEAQ (reference sequence). The CDR3 sequence is 18 residues long. The V segment lost 6 bases and the J segment 0 bases; nucleotides outside the gene matches: 13. The CDR3 DNA sequence: TGTGCCAGCAGTTCCCTGCAGGGGGCGCGGAACTCTGGAAACACCATATATTTT. Amino acid sequence: CASSSLQGARNSGNTIYF.

The rearrangement uses TRBV11-3 and TRBJ1-2, with a tentative D call TRBD1 (5 bases). Between the trimmed V and J ends, which lost 4 bases and 4 bases, there was a span of 13 bases. CDR3 length: 14 amino acids. Looked up from germline, CDR1 is SGHNT and CDR2 is YENEEA. Here the CDR3 reads CASSSTQGLYGYTF. Here the CDR3 DNA reads TGTGCCAGCAGCTCAACCCAGGGACTCTATGGCTACACCTTC.

The chain joins TRBV9 to TRBJ2-3, with D unclear. CDR1 and CDR2 from the germline V gene are SGDLS and YYNGEE. Trimming took off 0 bases at V and 0 bases at J, with 8 bases between the two ends. This CDR3 has 15 amino acids. The DNA of the CDR3 is TGTGCCAGCAGCGTAGCTCCCCAGAGCACAGATACGCAGTATTTT. This gives the protein CASSVAPQSTDTQYF.

The chain recombines TRBV6-1 with TRBJ1-3; unclear D gene. V lost 4 bases and J 5 bases, leaving 12 bases between the germline ends. Germline CDR1 reads MNHNS; CDR2 reads SASEGT. CDR3 length: 14 amino acids. Here the CDR3 reads CASSVSISRNTIYF. DNA for the CDR3: TGTGCCAGCAGTGTTAGCATTTCCCGAAACACCATATATTTT.

The rearrangement links TRBV18 to TRBJ1-4, with 7 bases aligning to TRBD1. The CDR3 length is 17 residues. With V trimmed by 1 base and J by 5 bases, 10 bases remained unmatched. Germline loops: CDR1 KGHSH, CDR2 LQKENI. The CDR3 DNA reads TGTGCCAGCTCACCACTCATAGCCGGACAGGAAAATGAAAAACTGTTTTTT. Its protein is CASSPLIAGQENEKLFF.